Listed here are 14 T cell receptor beta chains from one sample, sequenced in a study of T-cell reconstitution after alpha-beta-depleted transplantation in children. Researchers prepared the TCRbeta library using unique molecular identifiers, the study reports. TCRdb used MiXCR to reprocess the PCR reads, holding one entry per CDR3 protein. The repertoire includes about 500,000 distinct CDR3 sequences, about 30% of them detected once, and 2% to 2.5% sits in the top ten. The material sequenced was PBMCs from the stem cell graft donor, taken from the stem cell graft. Every receptor here comes from a human donor who donated a stem cell graft to a child with aplastic anemia.

The chain carries TRBV7-2 and TRBJ2-3, with D maybe TRBD2 (6 bases). Germline V gene data show CDR1 as SGHTA and CDR2 as FQGNSA. This CDR3 is built from 16 residues. Trimming took 0 bases from V and 5 from J, leaving 15 bases between them. The CDR3 nucleotides read TGTGCCAGCAGCTTAGCGTTGGCTAGCGCCCAAGATACGCAGTATTTT. This encodes CASSLALASAQDTQYF.

This rearrangement joins TRBV5-1 to TRBJ2-3, with a possible D match to TRBD1 (6 bases). The V and J ends lost 2 bases and 2 bases respectively, with 15 bases between them. Germline V gene lookup returns CDR1 SGHRS and CDR2 YFSETQ. The CDR3 runs to 16 residues. CDR3 in DNA: TGCGCCAGCAGCTTATTAACGAGGGGGAACACAGATACGCAGTATTTT. It is translated as CASSLLTRGNTDTQYF. The whole variable domain, remainder taken from reference TRBV5-1 and TRBJ2-3, is KAGVTQTPRYLIKTRGQQVTLSCSPISGHRSVSWYQQTPGQGLQFLFEYFSETQRNKGNFPGRFSGRQFSNSRSEMNVSTLELGDSALYLCASSLLTRGNTDTQYFGPGTRLTVL.

The CDR3 loop is CASSLQGQGEKLFF. The CDR3 DNA follows: TGTGCCAGCAGCTTGCAGGGGCAGGGTGAAAAACTGTTTTTT. This sequence joins TRBV5-4 and TRBJ1-4; D is perhaps TRBD1 (6 bases). Trimming shortened V by 1 base and J by 7 bases, and 11 bases separated the two germline ends. The CDR3 sequence is 14 residues long. The germline V gene has CDR1 SGHNT and CDR2 YYREEE (reference sequence).

In its sample, this clonotype was seen a few times. This chain uses TRBV5-5 with TRBJ1-6; 9 nucleotides line up with TRBD1. Looked up from germline, CDR1 is SGHKS and CDR2 is YYEKEE (reference sequence). The CDR3 contains 17 residues. Trimming cost V 0 bases and J 7 bases; bases outside gene matches: 8. The CDR3 region is CASSLVWTGVRNSPLHF. In nucleotides, the CDR3 is TGTGCCAGCAGCTTGGTCTGGACAGGGGTGAGAAATTCACCCCTCCACTTT. Full variable domain (rest looked up from reference TRBV5-5 and TRBJ1-6): DAGVTQSPTHLIKTRGQQVTLRCSPISGHKSVSWYQQVLGQGPQFIFQYYEKEERGRGNFPDRFSARQFPNYSSELNVNALLLGDSALYLCASSLVWTGVRNSPLHFGNGTRLTVT.

Only a few counts were recorded for this clonotype. V and J are TRBV5-1 and TRBJ2-5, with 7 nucleotides matching TRBD2. V trimming: 4 bases; J trimming: 3 bases; junction bases outside the gene matches: 9. This CDR3 is built from 15 residues. Germline CDR1 reads SGHRS; CDR2 reads YFSETQ. The CDR3 region is CASSPRAGAEETQYF. The CDR3 DNA is TGCGCCAGCAGCCCGCGGGCGGGAGCGGAAGAGACCCAGTACTTC.

The rearrangement uses TRBV5-1 and TRBJ2-2; D remains ambiguous. The V and J ends lost 4 bases and 6 bases respectively, with 22 bases between them. This CDR3 region has 17 residues. CDR1 is SGHRS, CDR2 YFSETQ, per germline. DNA of the CDR3: TGCGCCAGCAGCCCACGAAGCCAGACCCCCCTCGCCGGGGAGCTGTTTTTT. Residues: CASSPRSQTPLAGELFF. Using reference TRBV5-1 and TRBJ2-2 for the parts outside the CDR3, the full variable domain is KAGVTQTPRYLIKTRGQQVTLSCSPISGHRSVSWYQQTPGQGLQFLFEYFSETQRNKGNFPGRFSGRQFSNSRSEMNVSTLELGDSALYLCASSPRSQTPLAGELFFGEGSRLTVL.

In its sample, this clonotype was seen a few times. The CDR3 protein is CASSLNGALYYYEQYF. Written as DNA, the CDR3 is TGTGCCAGCAGCTTAAACGGTGCACTCTATTACTACGAGCAGTACTTC. The chain is built from TRBV7-9 and TRBJ2-7; D is undetermined. Germline CDR1 reads SEHNR; CDR2 reads FQNEAQ (reference sequence). The CDR3 loop spans 16 amino acids. Trimming took off 2 bases at V and 3 bases at J, with 17 bases between the two ends. The full variable domain, with the rest looked up from reference TRBV7-9 and TRBJ2-7, is DTGVSQNPRHKITKRGQNVTFRCDPISEHNRLYWYRQTLGQGPEFLTYFQNEAQLEKSRLLSDRFSAERPKGSFSTLEIQRTEQGDSAMYLCASSLNGALYYYEQYFGPGTRLTVT.

The chain has TRBV4-3 and TRBJ2-7; no clear D. CDR3 length: 15 amino acids. Germline-derived CDR1 and CDR2 are LGHNA and YSLEER. The V and J ends lost 0 bases and 0 bases respectively, with 9 bases between them. The CDR3 is CASSQEAGSSYEQYF. CDR3 nucleotides: TGCGCCAGCAGCCAAGAAGCAGGAAGCTCCTACGAGCAGTACTTC.

This chain uses TRBV29-1 with TRBJ1-2, with TRBD1 as a possible D gene (6 bases). Trimming removed 4 bases from V and 0 bases from J, with 9 bases in between. The CDR3 runs 13 residues. The germline CDR1 and CDR2 sequences are SQVTM and ANQGSEA. For the CDR3, the DNA is TGCAGCGTTGCTGGACAGACTAACTATGGCTACACCTTC. Residues: CSVAGQTNYGYTF.

This clonotype was recorded a few times. The rearrangement links TRBV29-1 to TRBJ2-7; 7 nucleotides align to TRBD2. The junction had 1 base not matched to a gene; V was cut back by 1 base and J by 4 bases. Germline CDR1 and CDR2: SQVTM and ANQGSEA. The CDR3 totals 12 residues. The CDR3 nucleotides are TGCAGCGTTGAAGCGGGGGGTTACGAGCAGTACTTC. It codes for CSVEAGGYEQYF.

The rearrangement uses TRBV5-5 and TRBJ1-3; 7 bases line up with TRBD1. J lost 1 base, V lost 3 bases, and 7 bases had no gene match. This CDR3 has 16 amino acids. Germline CDR1 reads SGHKS; CDR2 reads YYEKEE (reference sequence). CDR3 region: CASSSDRAGSGNTIYF. The CDR3 DNA reads TGTGCCAGCAGCTCCGACAGGGCAGGGTCTGGAAACACCATATATTTT.

V is TRBV7-2 and J is TRBJ2-7; D may be TRBD2 (5 bases). This CDR3 comprises 14 residues. The V gene's germline CDR1 is SGHTA and CDR2 FQGNSA. V was clipped by 4 bases and J by 3 bases, with 13 bases between them. This CDR3 reads CASSSSSRSYEQYF. CDR3 nucleotide sequence: TGTGCCAGCAGCTCCTCTAGCAGGAGCTACGAGCAGTACTTC.

J is TRBJ2-3 and V is TRBV29-1, with 9 bases lining up with TRBD1. J gave up 2 bases and V 6 bases, and 6 bases lay outside the gene matches. The germline V gene has CDR1 SQVTM and CDR2 ANQGSEA. The CDR3 is made up of 14 amino acids. This chain's CDR3 is CSVATGGDTDTQYF. CDR3 in DNA: TGCAGCGTCGCTACAGGGGGCGACACAGATACGCAGTATTTT.

The chain joins TRBV7-3 to TRBJ2-3, with a possible D match to TRBD2 (6 bases). V gave up 1 base and J gave up 6 bases, with 8 bases separating them. Germline V gene sequence: CDR1 SGHTA, CDR2 FQGTGA. The CDR3 is 13 residues long. CDR3 nucleotide sequence: TGTGCCAGCAGCTTAAGCGGGATCGATACGCAGTATTTT. It yields the protein CASSLSGIDTQYF.